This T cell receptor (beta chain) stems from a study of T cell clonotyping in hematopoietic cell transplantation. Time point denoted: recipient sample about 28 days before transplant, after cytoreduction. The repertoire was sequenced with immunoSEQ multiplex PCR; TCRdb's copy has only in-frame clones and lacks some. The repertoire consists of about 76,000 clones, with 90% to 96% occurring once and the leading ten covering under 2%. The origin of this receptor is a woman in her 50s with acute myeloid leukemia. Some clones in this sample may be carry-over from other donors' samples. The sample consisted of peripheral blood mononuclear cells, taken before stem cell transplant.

The CDR3 spells CASRMGPLAYEQYF. The CDR3 DNA reads as TGTGCCAGCAGGATGGGACCGCTAGCCTACGAGCAGTACTTC. The chain uses TRBV28 and TRBJ2-7; D tentatively fits TRBD1 or TRBD2 (5 bases each). V dropped 6 bases and J dropped 2 bases, with 14 bases sitting between them. CDR3 length equals 14 residues. CDR1 and CDR2 (germline): MDHEN, SYDVKM.